These T cell receptor beta chains were read from a single sample in a study of T cell repertoires in cytomegalovirus infection. TCRdb recomputed calls from the reads with MiXCR, one row per CDR3 protein. Of about 830,000 distinct CDR3 sequences in the sample, approximately 29% are singletons; the top ten hold 9.5% to 15%. The antigens these receptors bind are not known. The sequences come from cultured CD8+ T cells from PBMCs, collected from culture after CMV antigen stimulation. These receptors all come from a human donor in good health (CMV status not recorded). Some clones in this sample may be carry-over from other donors' samples. The CDR3 runs from the conserved cysteine through the conserved F or W. The order of the fields is V gene, D gene, clone size, J gene, CDR3 DNA, CDR3 protein. The D gene is left open where the match is weak. Clone sizes are given selectively: once, few, many, or a class where the clone is expanded.

>TRBV19|TRBD1|-|TRBJ1-5
TGTGCCAGTAGGACGACAGGGCGTTTTCAGCCCCAGCATTTT
CASRTTGRFQPQHF
>TRBV5-1|TRBD1|-|TRBJ1-1
TGCGCCAGCACCGCGGAGAACAGGGGAGGCTCTGAAGCTTTCTTT
CASTAENRGGSEAFF
>TRBV6-2/TRBV6-3|-|few|TRBJ2-7
TGTGCCAGCAGTTACTCCGGGGAGTCCCACGAGCAGTACTTC
CASSYSGESHEQYF
>TRBV28|-|few|TRBJ1-1
TGTGCCTTATCGGGGGCCTCTAACACTGAAGCTTTCTTT
CALSGASNTEAFF
>TRBV10-3|-|-|TRBJ2-1
TGTGCCATCAGAGTAGCAAACAATGAGCAGTTCTTC
CAIRVANNEQFF
>TRBV7-9|-|few|TRBJ1-2
TGTGCCAGCAGCAACGAGGTCTATGGCTACACCTTC
CASSNEVYGYTF
>TRBV19|-|many|TRBJ1-2
TGTGCCAGTAGGGACAGATACTATGGCTACACCTTC
CASRDRYYGYTF
>TRBV19|-|-|TRBJ2-1
TGTGCCAGTAGTATTATAGGAGGGGGGCGTCCGGACCCAGGCTCCTACAATGAGCAGTTCTTC
CASSIIGGGRPDPGSYNEQFF
>TRBV5-6|TRBD1|-|TRBJ1-2
TGTGCCAGCAGCGACGGGACAGGGGTTCGTAATGGCTACACCTTC
CASSDGTGVRNGYTF
>TRBV4-1|TRBD2|few|TRBJ2-1
TGCGCCAGCAGCCGCCTACTAGCGGGGGGGGACAATGAGCAGTTCTTC
CASSRLLAGGDNEQFF
>TRBV9|-|-|TRBJ1-4
TGTGCCAGCAGCACTCAACCCGAAGGGAATGAAAAACTGTTTTTT
CASSTQPEGNEKLFF
>TRBV4-1|-|-|TRBJ1-1
TGCGCCAGCAGCCAAGAAATGGCGGGGATCACTGAAGCTTTCTTT
CASSQEMAGITEAFF
>TRBV4-2|-|many|TRBJ1-4
TGTGCCAGCAGCCAAAAGGTGGGCAGGGTGAGCTCGAAGACACCCGAAAAACTGTTTTTT
CASSQKVGRVSSKTPEKLFF
>TRBV7-9|TRBD2|many|TRBJ2-1
TGTGCCAGCAGCAATAGCGGGGGGACCTACAATGAGCAGTTCTTC
CASSNSGGTYNEQFF
>TRBV20-1|-|-|TRBJ2-1
TGCAGTGCTGGGGAATTAAATGAGCAGTTCTTC
CSAGELNEQFF
>TRBV6-2/TRBV6-3|TRBD1|-|TRBJ2-1
TGTGCCAGCAGGGGACAGGGGTTGGATGAGCAGTTCTTC
CASRGQGLDEQFF
>TRBV6-5|-|-|TRBJ1-1
TGTGCCAGCAGCTCCCTCGCGGCTGAAGCTTTCTTT
CASSSLAAEAFF
>TRBV10-3|-|-|TRBJ2-1
TGTGCCATCAGTGCCGGTTTGAGGTCCCTCTACAATGAGCAGTTCTTC
CAISAGLRSLYNEQFF
>TRBV19|-|few|TRBJ1-1
TGTGCCAGTAATCCGCGAATGGGGTACACTGAAGCTTTCTTT
CASNPRMGYTEAFF
>TRBV10-2|-|few|TRBJ2-1
TGCGCCAGCAGGGACACCTCCTACAATGAGCAGTTCTTC
CASRDTSYNEQFF
>TRBV7-2|TRBD2|many|TRBJ2-3
TGTGCCAGCAGCCGGACTAGTTCGAGCACAGATACGCAGTATTTT
CASSRTSSSTDTQYF
>TRBV27|-|few|TRBJ1-2
TGTGCCAGCAGTTTGGGAAGGCACGGGGGCTACACCTTC
CASSLGRHGGYTF
>TRBV19|-|many|TRBJ1-1
TGTGCCAGTACCCGCGGAGGGGGATACACTGAAGCTTTCTTT
CASTRGGGYTEAFF
>TRBV19|-|few|TRBJ1-1
TGTGCCAGTAGTGGGGTCGGGAGCACTGAAGCTTTCTTT
CASSGVGSTEAFF
>TRBV20-1|-|-|TRBJ1-1
TGCAGTGCTAGGACCTCCCAGGGAATAAACACAGAAGCTTTCTTT
CSARTSQGINTEAFF
>TRBV7-9|-|-|TRBJ1-4
TGTGCCAGCAGGCCAACAACTAATGAAAAACTGTTTTTT
CASRPTTNEKLFF
>TRBV12-3/TRBV12-4|-|-|TRBJ1-1
TGTGCCAGCAACAAAAGGGGGGAGAGCACTGAAGCTTTCTTT
CASNKRGESTEAFF
>TRBV2|-|-|TRBJ2-3
TGTGCCAGCAGTGACTCTTCTTGGCCGAGATATTTT
CASSDSSWPRYF
>TRBV29-1|-|-|TRBJ2-5
TGCAGCGTTGATGGACAGAACCAAGAGACCCAGTACTTC
CSVDGQNQETQYF
>TRBV6-5|-|few|TRBJ1-4
TGTGCCAGCAGCGCCGCAGGGTACCTTAATGAAAAACTGTTTTTT
CASSAAGYLNEKLFF
>TRBV13|-|many|TRBJ1-1
TGTGCCAGCAGCTCAGATTTCTCCGGGACGAAAGAACCTGGGGACACTGAAGCTTTCTTT
CASSSDFSGTKEPGDTEAFF
>TRBV7-3|TRBD1|-|TRBJ2-1
TGTGCCAGCAGCTTAACCCGACAGGGGTCAGGGAATGAGCAGTTCTTC
CASSLTRQGSGNEQFF
>TRBV2|-|-|TRBJ1-5
TGTGCCAGCAGTGAAGCGCCCCGCCTCTGGCATTTT
CASSEAPRLWHF
>TRBV27|-|-|TRBJ2-5
TGTGCCAGCAGTTTATCGATGGGGGGAGAGACCCAGTACTTC
CASSLSMGGETQYF
>TRBV6-1|TRBD1|-|TRBJ2-7
TGTGCCAGCAGTGGACCGACCGCCGCCCGACAGGGGCTCCACGAGCAGTACTTC
CASSGPTAARQGLHEQYF
>TRBV7-9|-|-|TRBJ2-2
TGTGCCAGCAGCTTAGGGTACAGGGATAAGGACACCGGGGAGCTGTTTTTT
CASSLGYRDKDTGELFF
>TRBV27|TRBD1|-|TRBJ2-7
TGTGCCAGCAGTTTATCACAGGGGGGAACCTACGAGCAGTACTTC
CASSLSQGGTYEQYF
>TRBV6-2/TRBV6-3|TRBD1|few|TRBJ1-5
TGTGCCAGCAGGCCGGGGACAGGGGTTGGACAGCCCCAGCATTTT
CASRPGTGVGQPQHF
>TRBV2|-|-|TRBJ1-2
TGTGCCCTTCCCCGGATTTCACATGGCTACACCTTC
CALPRISHGYTF
>TRBV7-9|-|many|TRBJ1-4
TGTGCCAGCAGCTTAGTCGGGGTGATTGCAACTAATGAAAAACTGTTTTTT
CASSLVGVIATNEKLFF
>TRBV7-9|-|few|TRBJ1-2
TGTGCCAGCAGCCCAGGCCCGTCCTCCTATGGCTACACCTTC
CASSPGPSSYGYTF
>TRBV19|TRBD1|-|TRBJ2-1
TGTGCCAGTGGACAGGGGGCGAATGAGCAGTTCTTC
CASGQGANEQFF
>TRBV7-6|-|few|TRBJ2-5
TGTGCCAGCAGCTCTAGGGTGGCAGGGGTACAAGAGACCCAGTACTTC
CASSSRVAGVQETQYF
>TRBV6-5|-|few|TRBJ2-3
TGTGCCAGCGGGGGACCCCTTACGCAGTATTTT
CASGGPLTQYF
>TRBV7-8|-|few|TRBJ1-6
TGTGCCAGCAGCTTAAGGGCCCCTCCTAGGTCGCATTCACCCCTCCACTTT
CASSLRAPPRSHSPLHF
>TRBV7-2|-|-|TRBJ2-2
TGTGCCAGCAGCTTAGTCAGGAACACCGGGGAGCTGTTTTTT
CASSLVRNTGELFF
>TRBV29-1|-|few|TRBJ2-7
TGCAGCGTTCCATATGGAGGGGCGGACTACGAGCAGTACTTC
CSVPYGGADYEQYF
>TRBV12-3/TRBV12-4|-|few|TRBJ1-2
TGTGCCAGCAGTCCTAGGCCCGTCTATGGCTACACCTTC
CASSPRPVYGYTF
>TRBV4-3|-|-|TRBJ1-1
TGCGCCAGCAGCCAAGATGGGCTTATGAACACTGAAGCTTTCTTT
CASSQDGLMNTEAFF
>TRBV27|-|many|TRBJ2-1
TGTGCCAGCAGTTTATCCCGGGGGTCCTACAATGAGCAGTTCTTC
CASSLSRGSYNEQFF
>TRBV7-8|-|many|TRBJ2-3
TGTGCCAGCAGCTTACCTCCGTGGACGGGGGATACGCAGTATTTT
CASSLPPWTGDTQYF
>TRBV4-2|TRBD2|-|TRBJ2-3
TGTGCCAGCAGCCAAGATCAGGATGGTAGCGGGGTGACAGATACGCAGTATTTT
CASSQDQDGSGVTDTQYF